This is a list of T cell receptor beta chains from one sample in a study of vaccination and CD4 T cells after COVID-19. The antigens for these receptors are not known. TCRdb called the PCR reads again in MiXCR, with one record for every CDR3 protein. Here the sample spans some 14,000 distinct CDR3 sequences, under 55% being singletons. Material: CD4+ T cells from blood, cultured in vitro, obtained after SARS-CoV-2 vaccination. Receptor source: a human donor who had recovered from COVID-19. The CDR3 runs from the conserved cysteine through the conserved F or W. Each record gives: CDR3 DNA, CDR3 protein, D gene, V gene, clone size, J gene. The D gene is left open where the match is weak. Clone size is stated in some rows and not others, as once, few, many or a class when expanded.

CDR3nt: TGTGCCCCCAGGCGAACGGATACGCAGTATTTT; CDR3aa: CAPRRTDTQYF; d_gene: NA; v_gene: TRBV6-1; abundance: few; j_gene: TRBJ2-3
CDR3nt: TGTGCCAGCTCCAGGCCGAGGGGAGGCACAGATACGCAGTATTTT; CDR3aa: CASSRPRGGTDTQYF; d_gene: NA; v_gene: TRBV18; abundance: few; j_gene: TRBJ2-3
CDR3nt: TGTGCCAGCAGCGGATGGTGGAGCACAGATACGCAGTATTTT; CDR3aa: CASSGWWSTDTQYF; d_gene: NA; v_gene: TRBV6-2/TRBV6-3; abundance: few; j_gene: TRBJ2-3
CDR3nt: TGTGCCAGTAGTACCCCCCGACCGAGCGGGACTAGCGGGAGACGTGGCACCGGGGAGCTGTTTTTT; CDR3aa: CASSTPRPSGTSGRRGTGELFF; d_gene: TRBD2; v_gene: TRBV19; abundance: few; j_gene: TRBJ2-2
CDR3nt: TGTGCCACCAGTGAGGAGGGACAGAGGAGCGGGGAGCTGTTTTTT; CDR3aa: CATSEEGQRSGELFF; d_gene: NA; v_gene: TRBV24-1; abundance: few; j_gene: TRBJ2-2
CDR3nt: TGTGCCAGCAATGTCCCCGGGGTCAATCAGCCCCAGCATTTT; CDR3aa: CASNVPGVNQPQHF; d_gene: NA; v_gene: TRBV9; abundance: NA; j_gene: TRBJ1-5
CDR3nt: TGTGCCAGCAGCTCCGGACTAGCGAGAGTCACAGATACGCAGTATTTT; CDR3aa: CASSSGLARVTDTQYF; d_gene: TRBD2; v_gene: TRBV5-4; abundance: NA; j_gene: TRBJ2-3
CDR3nt: TGTGCCAGCAGTGACGGGAGCACAGATACGCAGTATTTT; CDR3aa: CASSDGSTDTQYF; d_gene: NA; v_gene: TRBV6-4; abundance: medium-sized; j_gene: TRBJ2-3
CDR3nt: TGTGCCAGCAGTGAATTAGCGTTCGGTTCTTCAGGGGACCTACTGAAGCAGTACTTC; CDR3aa: CASSELAFGSSGDLLKQYF; d_gene: NA; v_gene: TRBV6-1; abundance: NA; j_gene: TRBJ2-7
CDR3nt: TGTGCCAGTAGTATTTCCCACCAAGAGACCCAGTACTTC; CDR3aa: CASSISHQETQYF; d_gene: NA; v_gene: TRBV19; abundance: few; j_gene: TRBJ2-5
CDR3nt: TGTGCCAGCGGGTTAGCGGGAGGATACGAGCAGTACTTC; CDR3aa: CASGLAGGYEQYF; d_gene: TRBD2; v_gene: TRBV7-9; abundance: NA; j_gene: TRBJ2-7
CDR3nt: TGCAGTGCCAAAAAGAACCCCAGGGGGAATGAAAAACTGTTTTTT; CDR3aa: CSAKKNPRGNEKLFF; d_gene: TRBD1; v_gene: TRBV20-1; abundance: NA; j_gene: TRBJ1-4
CDR3nt: TGTGCCAGCTGCTTGGACGCCGCAAACAATGAGCAGTTCTTC; CDR3aa: CASCLDAANNEQFF; d_gene: NA; v_gene: TRBV7-2; abundance: few; j_gene: TRBJ2-1
CDR3nt: TGTGCCAGCAGCTCGCTAGCGGGCTACACAGATACGCAGTATTTT; CDR3aa: CASSSLAGYTDTQYF; d_gene: TRBD2; v_gene: TRBV7-8; abundance: NA; j_gene: TRBJ2-3
CDR3nt: TGCGCCAGCAGCCAAGGGGGGGGCGGCGAGCAGTACTTC; CDR3aa: CASSQGGGGEQYF; d_gene: NA; v_gene: TRBV4-3; abundance: NA; j_gene: TRBJ2-7
CDR3nt: TGCAGTGCTAGAGGTCCCTACGAGCAGTACTTC; CDR3aa: CSARGPYEQYF; d_gene: NA; v_gene: TRBV20-1; abundance: NA; j_gene: TRBJ2-7
CDR3nt: TGTGCCAGCAGCACGACTAGCGGGAGTCGCACAGATACGCAGTATTTT; CDR3aa: CASSTTSGSRTDTQYF; d_gene: TRBD2; v_gene: TRBV6-1; abundance: few; j_gene: TRBJ2-3
CDR3nt: TGTGCCAGCAGCTTAGAAGGGGGGGCTTTCTTT; CDR3aa: CASSLEGGAFF; d_gene: NA; v_gene: TRBV7-9; abundance: few; j_gene: TRBJ1-1
CDR3nt: TGCAGTGCTAGCCAGGGTGGCGAGACCCAGTACTTC; CDR3aa: CSASQGGETQYF; d_gene: NA; v_gene: TRBV20-1; abundance: NA; j_gene: TRBJ2-5
CDR3nt: TGTGTCAGCAGTTTCGCCATTATCTCTGGAAACACCATATATTTT; CDR3aa: CVSSFAIISGNTIYF; d_gene: NA; v_gene: TRBV28; abundance: NA; j_gene: TRBJ1-3
CDR3nt: TGTGCCAGCAGCTCGAGGGGGGGCGGGAGAGTCACAGATACGCAGTATTTT; CDR3aa: CASSSRGGGRVTDTQYF; d_gene: NA; v_gene: TRBV7-2; abundance: few; j_gene: TRBJ2-3
CDR3nt: TGCAGTGCCCTCGGCGGCTTTGACACAGATACGCAGTATTTT; CDR3aa: CSALGGFDTDTQYF; d_gene: NA; v_gene: TRBV20-1; abundance: medium-sized; j_gene: TRBJ2-3
CDR3nt: TGTGCCAGCAGTGCCAGGAGGGGAAGGGATACTGAAGCTTTCTTT; CDR3aa: CASSARRGRDTEAFF; d_gene: NA; v_gene: TRBV27; abundance: NA; j_gene: TRBJ1-1
CDR3nt: TGTGCCAGCAGCCCCCTCAGCGGGGATTCTAACACTGAAGCTTTCTTT; CDR3aa: CASSPLSGDSNTEAFF; d_gene: NA; v_gene: TRBV28; abundance: NA; j_gene: TRBJ1-1
CDR3nt: TGTGCCAGCAGTGCCCGACCGGGGGTGCGAGAGACCCAGTACTTC; CDR3aa: CASSARPGVRETQYF; d_gene: NA; v_gene: TRBV27; abundance: large; j_gene: TRBJ2-5
CDR3nt: TGTGCCAGCAGTTTCCCCCTATTAGCGGGAGGCTACGAGCAGTACTTC; CDR3aa: CASSFPLLAGGYEQYF; d_gene: TRBD2; v_gene: TRBV28; abundance: NA; j_gene: TRBJ2-7
CDR3nt: TGCAGTGCTAGCGACAGTTATAGCAATCAGCCCCAGCATTTT; CDR3aa: CSASDSYSNQPQHF; d_gene: NA; v_gene: TRBV20-1; abundance: few; j_gene: TRBJ1-5
CDR3nt: TGTGCCAGCAGCTTGCAGGGACAGAACTATGGCTACACCTTC; CDR3aa: CASSLQGQNYGYTF; d_gene: TRBD1; v_gene: TRBV5-4; abundance: NA; j_gene: TRBJ1-2
CDR3nt: TGTGCCAGCAGCTTAGCACAAGGACTAGAAAGCTACAATGAGCAGTTCTTC; CDR3aa: CASSLAQGLESYNEQFF; d_gene: TRBD2; v_gene: TRBV7-9; abundance: NA; j_gene: TRBJ2-1
CDR3nt: TGTGCCAGCACACGACAGGGGAATACAGATACGCAGTATTTT; CDR3aa: CASTRQGNTDTQYF; d_gene: TRBD1; v_gene: TRBV7-9; abundance: NA; j_gene: TRBJ2-3
CDR3nt: TGTGCCACCAGCGGACAGACTAGCGGGACCTACAATGAGCAGTTCTTC; CDR3aa: CATSGQTSGTYNEQFF; d_gene: TRBD2; v_gene: TRBV15; abundance: few; j_gene: TRBJ2-1
CDR3nt: TGTGCCAGCAGGGCCCCGGGACAGGGGGCGCAGGTGGATCAGCCCCAGCATTTT; CDR3aa: CASRAPGQGAQVDQPQHF; d_gene: TRBD1; v_gene: TRBV28; abundance: NA; j_gene: TRBJ1-5
CDR3nt: TGTGCCAGCAGTGAAGGGACTAGCGGCTCCTACGAGCAGTACTTC; CDR3aa: CASSEGTSGSYEQYF; d_gene: TRBD2; v_gene: TRBV6-1; abundance: NA; j_gene: TRBJ2-7
CDR3nt: TGTGCCTGGAGTGTTCCCCCAGGGGGCAATTCACCCCTCCACTTT; CDR3aa: CAWSVPPGGNSPLHF; d_gene: TRBD1; v_gene: TRBV30; abundance: NA; j_gene: TRBJ1-6
CDR3nt: TGCAGTGCTAGAGATTATGGGACAGGGAATCAGCCCCAGCATTTT; CDR3aa: CSARDYGTGNQPQHF; d_gene: TRBD1; v_gene: TRBV20-1; abundance: few; j_gene: TRBJ1-5
CDR3nt: TGTGCCAGCAGCGTGGGACAGGGAGAGGGTTCACCCCTCCACTTT; CDR3aa: CASSVGQGEGSPLHF; d_gene: TRBD1; v_gene: TRBV6-1; abundance: few; j_gene: TRBJ1-6
CDR3nt: TGTGCCACCACAGAAACCTACGAGCAGTACTTC; CDR3aa: CATTETYEQYF; d_gene: NA; v_gene: TRBV10-3; abundance: NA; j_gene: TRBJ2-7
CDR3nt: TGTGCCAGCAGTTACAAGGTTGACACTGAAGCTTTCTTT; CDR3aa: CASSYKVDTEAFF; d_gene: NA; v_gene: TRBV6-5; abundance: NA; j_gene: TRBJ1-1
CDR3nt: TGCGCCAGCAGCCAAGATGGCAATAGCAATCAGCCCCAGCATTTT; CDR3aa: CASSQDGNSNQPQHF; d_gene: NA; v_gene: TRBV4-1; abundance: NA; j_gene: TRBJ1-5